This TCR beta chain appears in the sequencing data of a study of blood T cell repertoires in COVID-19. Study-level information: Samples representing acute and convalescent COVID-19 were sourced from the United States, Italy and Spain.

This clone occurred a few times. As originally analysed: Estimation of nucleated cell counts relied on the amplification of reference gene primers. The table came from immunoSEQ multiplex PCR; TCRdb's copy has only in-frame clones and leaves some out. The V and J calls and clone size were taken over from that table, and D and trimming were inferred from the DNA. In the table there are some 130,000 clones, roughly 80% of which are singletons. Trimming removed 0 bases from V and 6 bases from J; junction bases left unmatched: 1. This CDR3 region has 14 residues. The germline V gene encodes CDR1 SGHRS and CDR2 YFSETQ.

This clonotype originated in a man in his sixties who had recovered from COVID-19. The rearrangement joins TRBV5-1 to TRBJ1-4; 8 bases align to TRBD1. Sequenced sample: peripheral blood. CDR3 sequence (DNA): TGCGCCAGCAGCTTGGGACAGGGGTATGAAAAACTGTTTTTT. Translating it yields CASSLGQGYEKLFF.